This record looks at one TCR beta chain sequence and its context. This record comes from a study of glioma-infiltrating T cells after dendritic cell vaccination. Overall study: Autologous tumor lysate was loaded overnight onto monocyte-derived dendritic cells grown approximately seven days with IL-4 and GM-CSF.

Time point defined: after dendritic cell vaccination, including at tumor progression/relapse. No glioblastoma patient carried an isocitrate dehydrogenase mutation. The immunoSEQ assay amplified TCRB CDR3 from up to about 2 ug DNA. Amplification used 60 V beta primers and 13 J beta primers. TCRdb's copy holds only in-frame clones and misses some; the assay was immunoSEQ multiplex PCR. The repertoire consists of about 46,000 clones, with 89% occurring once and the leading ten covering around 5%. Source: blood, taken after dendritic cell vaccination. This clonotype was obtained from a human donor with glioblastoma.

CDR3 coding DNA: TGTGCCAGCAGCGTAGGGGGACTAGCTTTCTACAATGAGCAGTTCTTC. It yields the protein CASSVGGLAFYNEQFF. The rearrangement joins TRBV9 to TRBJ2-1; 9 bases line up with TRBD2. After removal of 0 bases from V and 3 bases from J, the junction contained 4 bases not matched to a gene. The CDR3 length is 16 residues. Germline V gene data show CDR1 as SGDLS and CDR2 as YYNGEE.